The 23 T cell receptor beta chains in this list originate from one sample, sequenced in a study of blood T cells in healthy people across ages. Then a second PCR, running roughly 7 to 11 cycles, was carried out with a sample-barcoded 5' primer and a J-beta primer mix. TCRdb reprocessed the 5' RACE reads with MiXCR, giving one entry per CDR3 protein. The table records 600,000 or so distinct CDR3 sequences, around 31% of them present only once. Material: blood. The source is a woman older than 75 in good health.

Worth noting for this clonotype: This may be a read error, as it is one base from a much larger clone. V usage is TRBV20-1 and J usage is TRBJ2-6, with 9 bases aligning to TRBD1. The CDR3 length is 19 residues. Germline lookup yields CDR1 DFQATT and CDR2 SNEGSKA (reference sequence). J lost 0 bases, V lost 5 bases, and 14 bases had no gene match. As DNA, the CDR3 is TGCAGTGCTTACACCCTGGGGGACAGGGAGAGCTCTGGGGCCAACGTCCTGACTTTC. Translating it yields CSAYTLGDRESSGANVLTF.

This clonotype was detected ten times or more. The rearrangement joins TRBV10-3 to TRBJ2-1; 11 positions agree with TRBD2. CDR3 length: 16 amino acids. Looked up from germline, CDR1 is ENHRY and CDR2 is SYGVKD. Trimming at V came to 6 bases and at J to 6 bases, leaving 10 bases not matched to a gene. CDR3 sequence: CAISPAIAGGGNEQFF. CDR3 DNA sequence: TGTGCCATCAGCCCTGCCATAGCGGGGGGGGGCAATGAGCAGTTCTTC.

This clonotype occurred a few times. The V call is TRBV7-2, the J call TRBJ1-2; D remains ambiguous. The V gene's germline CDR1 is SGHTA and CDR2 FQGNSA. Between the trimmed V and J ends, which lost 1 base and 8 bases, there was a span of 17 bases. The CDR3 loop spans 15 amino acids. The CDR3: CASSLVDITRLGYTF. In DNA, the CDR3 is TGTGCCAGCAGCTTAGTTGATATCACCCGTCTAGGCTACACCTTC.

This clonotype was observed a handful of times. This may arise from a read error, as a much more abundant clone is one base away. V gene TRBV29-1 combines with J gene TRBJ1-4; TRBD1 is a possible D gene (6 bases). Germline CDR1 is SQVTM and CDR2 is ANQGSEA. This CDR3 spans 13 amino acids. This CDR3 reads CSVRGITNEKRFF. The CDR3 DNA sequence: TGCAGCGTCAGGGGCATAACTAATGAAAAACGGTTTTTT.

This clonotype was detected many times. The CDR3 region is CAWSVGDSTDTQYF. In DNA form, the CDR3 reads TGTGCCTGGAGTGTAGGAGATAGCACAGATACGCAGTATTTT. The chain recombines TRBV30 with TRBJ2-3; D is uncertain. CDR1 and CDR2 from the germline V gene are GTSNPN and SVGIG (reference sequence). The CDR3 is 14 residues long. Trimming removed 0 bases at V and 0 bases at J, with 7 bases between.

The CDR3 nucleotides read TGTGCCAGCAGACGGGAGAGGACAGATACGCAGTATTTT. Translated, it gives CASRRERTDTQYF. The gene calls are TRBV6-1 and TRBJ2-3; possible D gene TRBD2, 6 bases. Germline V gives CDR1 MNHNS, CDR2 SASEGT. V lost 6 bases to trimming and J lost 3 bases, with 10 bases between them. There are 13 residues in the CDR3.

The V call is TRBV20-1, the J call TRBJ2-1; 7 bases are shared with TRBD1. The germline gives CDR1 DFQATT, CDR2 SNEGSKA (reference sequence). V was pared by 1 base and J by 4 bases, with 4 bases of the junction left unmatched. The CDR3 length is 14 residues. CDR3 nucleotide sequence: TGCAGTGCTAGAGGACAGGGATCATACAATGAGCAGTTCTTC. It specifies CSARGQGSYNEQFF.

Ten or more counts support this clonotype. This chain links TRBV10-3 with TRBJ2-7, with 8 nucleotides matching TRBD2. The CDR3 spans 15 residues. After removal of 10 bases from V and 3 bases from J, the junction contained 14 bases not matched to a gene. Per germline, CDR1 ENHRY and CDR2 SYGVKD. CDR3 nucleotides: TGTGCCACTCGCCCGAGGCGGGGGGTCGACTACGAGCAGTACTTC. Translated, it gives CATRPRRGVDYEQYF.

This clonotype showed up just a few times. This chain joins TRBV2 and TRBJ1-5; unclear D gene. The CDR3 contains 15 residues. With 1 base removed from V and 5 bases from J, the gap between germline ends came to 12 bases. Per the germline V gene, CDR1 is SNHLY and CDR2 is FYNNEI. The CDR3 DNA reads TGTGCCAGCAGTGAAGAACAATCTATCCATCAGCCCCAGCATTTT. Protein sequence: CASSEEQSIHQPQHF.

The V gene is TRBV20-1, the J gene TRBJ1-1; D gene uncertain. The CDR3 has 11 amino acids. Germline CDR1 is DFQATT and CDR2 is SNEGSKA (reference sequence). V lost 5 bases to trimming and J lost 0 bases, with 4 bases between them. The CDR3 here is CSAGLNTEAFF. The CDR3 bases are TGCAGTGCTGGGCTGAACACTGAAGCTTTCTTT.

This clonotype was found many times. J is TRBJ2-1 and V is TRBV28; D tentatively reads TRBD1 or TRBD2 (5 bases each). The CDR3 length is 15 residues. The germline V gene has CDR1 MDHEN and CDR2 SYDVKM. V lost 8 bases and J lost 0, with 14 bases in between. CDR3 nucleotide sequence: TGTGCCAGCGGTGGGGGAGCCAGCTCCTACAATGAGCAGTTCTTC. It encodes CASGGGASSYNEQFF. Using reference TRBV28 and TRBJ2-1 for the parts outside the CDR3, the full variable domain is DVKVTQSSRYLVKRTGEKVFLECVQDMDHENMFWYRQDPGLGLRLIYFSYDVKMKEKGDIPEGYSVSREKKERFSLILESASTNQTSMYLCASGGGASSYNEQFFGPGTRLTVL.

This clonotype was counted ten times or more. Mismatch with germline at one junction end may stem from a read error. The rearrangement joins TRBV7-7 to TRBJ2-5; 9 bases are a match to TRBD2. The germline V gene encodes CDR1 SSHAT and CDR2 FNYEAQ (reference sequence). The CDR3 sequence is 16 residues long. In DNA form, the CDR3 reads TGTGCTAGCAGCTTGAGAGCGGGGGGTTCCCAAGAGACCCAGTACTTC. As protein: CASSLRAGGSQETQYF.

About this clonotype itself: A junction boundary mismatches the germline segment, possibly from a read error. The gene calls are TRBV20-1 and TRBJ1-5; TRBD1 agrees at 7 bases. CDR1 and CDR2 (germline): DFQATT, SNEGSKA (reference sequence). CDR3 length equals 14 residues. The CDR3 sequence: CSARAGQNNQPRHF. DNA for the CDR3: TGCAGTGCTAGGGCGGGACAGAACAATCAGCCCCGGCATTTT.

The gene calls are TRBV18 and TRBJ1-4; 9 positions match TRBD1. V lost 1 base to trimming and J lost 8 bases; unmatched junction nucleotides: 5. The CDR3 consists of 15 residues. Germline V lookup: CDR1 KGHSH, CDR2 LQKENI. The CDR3 DNA reads TGTGCCAGCTCACCACTTGGGACAGGGAACGAAAAACTGTTTTTT. Translation gives CASSPLGTGNEKLFF.

The V call is TRBV5-8, the J call TRBJ1-2, with no clear D. Trimming took off 0 bases at V and 5 bases at J, with 8 bases between the two ends. Per the germline V gene, CDR1 is SGHTS and CDR2 is YDEGEE. This CDR3 spans 13 amino acids. The CDR3 region is CASSLAMGYGYTF. The CDR3 coding sequence is TGTGCCAGCAGCTTGGCTATGGGGTATGGCTACACCTTC. The full variable domain, completed using reference TRBV5-8 and TRBJ1-2, is EAGVTQSPTHLIKTRGQQATLRCSPISGHTSVYWYQQALGLGLQFLLWYDEGEERNRGNFPPRFSGRQFPNYSSELNVNALELEDSALYLCASSLAMGYGYTFGSGTRLTVV.

The chain carries TRBV29-1 and TRBJ2-4; TRBD2 is a possible D gene (5 bases). The J call may be faulty, since TRBJ2-7 better matches the DNA end. The CDR3 is made up of 13 amino acids. Per the germline V gene, CDR1 is SQVTM and CDR2 is ANQGSEA. In DNA form, the CDR3 reads TGCAGCGTTAGGACTGGGATACGCTACGAGCAGTACTTC. Protein product: CSVRTGIRYEQYF.

This clonotype was seen a few times. This chain joins TRBV15 and TRBJ1-1, with D unclear. CDR1 is LNHNV, CDR2 YYDKDF, per germline (reference sequence). The CDR3 sequence is 13 residues long. The V end lost 3 bases, the J end lost 4 bases, and 9 bases lay between the germline ends. The DNA of the CDR3 is TGTGCCACCAGCAGTGACCGAGGCACTGAAGCTTTCTTT. Translating it yields CATSSDRGTEAFF.

Notes on this clonotype: A much more abundant neighbour one base away suggests this may be a read error. This rearrangement joins TRBV7-2 to TRBJ1-6; D is undetermined. The CDR3 is 14 residues long. Per the germline V gene, CDR1 is SGHTA and CDR2 is FQGNSA. The CDR3 region is CASSLGGNNPPLHF. In DNA form, the CDR3 reads TGTGCCAGCAGCTTAGGCGGCAATAATCCACCCCTCCACTTT.

This clonotype was seen ten or more times. This chain uses TRBV29-1 with TRBJ1-2; D remains unclear. The V gene lost 2 bases and the J gene lost 7 bases, with 8 bases spanning the gap. Per the germline V gene, CDR1 is SQVTM and CDR2 is ANQGSEA. This CDR3 contains 11 residues. The CDR3 DNA reads as TGCAGCGTTGAACTGGGATCTGGCTACACCTTC. Translation gives CSVELGSGYTF. The variable domain in full, with the rest retrieved from reference TRBV29-1 and TRBJ1-2, is SAVISQKPSRDICQRGTSLTIQCQVDSQVTMMFWYRQQPGQSLTLIATANQGSEATYESGFVIDKFPISRPNLTFSTLTVSNMSPEDSSIYLCSVELGSGYTFGSGTRLTVV.

V gene TRBV6-1 combines with J gene TRBJ1-1, with 9 bases matching TRBD1. Germline-derived CDR1 and CDR2 are MNHNS and SASEGT. The junction had 7 bases not matched to a gene; V was cut back by 4 bases and J by 7 bases. The CDR3 covers 14 residues. For the CDR3, the DNA is TGTGCCAGCAGTGGTGGGACAGGGTTATATGAAGCTTTCTTT. Translating gives CASSGGTGLYEAFF.

This clonotype was observed a handful of times. In nucleotides, the CDR3 is TGTGCCAGCAGCTTAGCGACGGGGGGCTCTGGAAACACCATATATTTT. Its protein is CASSLATGGSGNTIYF. The rearrangement links TRBV7-9 to TRBJ1-3; possible D gene TRBD1, 5 bases. Per germline, CDR1 SEHNR and CDR2 FQNEAQ (reference sequence). The V end was cut by 0 bases, the J end by 0 bases, with 9 bases between. The length of the CDR3 is 16 residues.

This clonotype was seen ten or more times. The rearrangement joins TRBV10-3 to TRBJ1-5, with 9 positions matching TRBD1. The CDR3 extends over 18 amino acids. V lost 2 bases and J lost 6; bases outside the gene matches: 14. Germline loops: CDR1 ENHRY, CDR2 SYGVKD. The chain's CDR3 is CAISEGIPGQGFSQPQHF. CDR3 coding DNA: TGTGCCATCAGTGAGGGGATTCCCGGACAGGGGTTCAGTCAGCCCCAGCATTTT.

This chain joins TRBV6-2 or TRBV6-3 and TRBJ2-4, with 9 positions matching TRBD2. CDR1 and CDR2 from the germline V gene are MNHEY and SVGEGT. V trimming: 5 bases; J trimming: 7 bases; junction bases outside the gene matches: 15. The CDR3 has 17 amino acids. CDR3 nucleotide sequence: TGTGCCAGCAGTCCCCGCGGGCCCTCTAGCGGGATTAACATTCAGTACTTC. This gives the protein CASSPRGPSSGINIQYF.